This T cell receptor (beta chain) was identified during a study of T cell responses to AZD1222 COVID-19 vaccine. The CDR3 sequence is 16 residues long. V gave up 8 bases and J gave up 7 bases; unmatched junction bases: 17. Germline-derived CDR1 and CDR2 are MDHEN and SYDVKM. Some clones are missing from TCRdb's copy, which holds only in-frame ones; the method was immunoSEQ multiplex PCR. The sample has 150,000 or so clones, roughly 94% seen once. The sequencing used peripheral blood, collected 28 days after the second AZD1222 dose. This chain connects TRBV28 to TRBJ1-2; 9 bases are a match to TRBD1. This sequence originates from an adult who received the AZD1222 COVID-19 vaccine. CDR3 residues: CASGSPGTGFSSGYTF. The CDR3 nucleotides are TGTGCCAGCGGGTCACCCGGGACAGGGTTCTCTTCTGGCTACACCTTC.